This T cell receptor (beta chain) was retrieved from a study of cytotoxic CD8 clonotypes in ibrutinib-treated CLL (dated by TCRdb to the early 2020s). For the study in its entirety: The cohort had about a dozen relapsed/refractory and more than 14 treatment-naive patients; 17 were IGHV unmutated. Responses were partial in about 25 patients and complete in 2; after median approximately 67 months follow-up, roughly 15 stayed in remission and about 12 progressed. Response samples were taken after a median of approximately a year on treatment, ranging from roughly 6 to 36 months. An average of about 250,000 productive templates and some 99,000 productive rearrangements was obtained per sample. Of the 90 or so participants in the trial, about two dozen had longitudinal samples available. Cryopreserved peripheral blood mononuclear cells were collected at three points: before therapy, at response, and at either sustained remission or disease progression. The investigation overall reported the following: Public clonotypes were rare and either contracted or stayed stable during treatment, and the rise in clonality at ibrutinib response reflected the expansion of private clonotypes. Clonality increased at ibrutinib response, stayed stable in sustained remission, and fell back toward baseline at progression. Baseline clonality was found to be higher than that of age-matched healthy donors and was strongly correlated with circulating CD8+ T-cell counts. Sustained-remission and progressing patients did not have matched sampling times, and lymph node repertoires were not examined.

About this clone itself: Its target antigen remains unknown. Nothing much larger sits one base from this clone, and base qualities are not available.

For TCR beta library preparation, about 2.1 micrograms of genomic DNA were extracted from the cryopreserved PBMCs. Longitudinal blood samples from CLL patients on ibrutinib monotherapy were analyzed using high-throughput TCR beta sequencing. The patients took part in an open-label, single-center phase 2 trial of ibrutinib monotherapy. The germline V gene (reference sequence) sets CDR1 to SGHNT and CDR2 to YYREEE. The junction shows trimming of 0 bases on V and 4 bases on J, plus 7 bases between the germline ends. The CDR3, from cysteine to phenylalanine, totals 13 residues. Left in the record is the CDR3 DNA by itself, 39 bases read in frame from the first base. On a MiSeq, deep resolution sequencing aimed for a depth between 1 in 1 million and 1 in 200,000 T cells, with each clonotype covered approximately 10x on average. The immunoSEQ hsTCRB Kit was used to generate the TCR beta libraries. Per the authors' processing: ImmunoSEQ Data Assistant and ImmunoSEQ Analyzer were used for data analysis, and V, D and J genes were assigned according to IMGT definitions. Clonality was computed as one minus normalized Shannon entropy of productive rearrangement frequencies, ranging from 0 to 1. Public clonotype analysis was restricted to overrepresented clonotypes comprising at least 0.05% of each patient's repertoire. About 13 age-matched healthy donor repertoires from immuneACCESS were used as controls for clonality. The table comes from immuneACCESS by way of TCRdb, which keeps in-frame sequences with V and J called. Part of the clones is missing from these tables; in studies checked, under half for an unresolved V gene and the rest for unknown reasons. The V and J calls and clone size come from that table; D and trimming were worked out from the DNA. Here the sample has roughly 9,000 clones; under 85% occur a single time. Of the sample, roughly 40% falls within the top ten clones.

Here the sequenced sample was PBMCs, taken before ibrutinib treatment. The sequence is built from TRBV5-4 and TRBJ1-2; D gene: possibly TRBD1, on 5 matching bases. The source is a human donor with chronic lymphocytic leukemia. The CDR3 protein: CASSLGQSYGYTF. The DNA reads TGTGCCAGCAGCTTGGGACAGAGCTATGGCTACACCTTC.